This entry lists 18 T cell receptor beta chains sequenced from one sample in a study of radiation and T cells in renal cell carcinoma. Documented treatment: treatment-naive control, cytoreductive nephrectomy. Here immunoSEQ multiplex PCR was the method, and the copy in TCRdb shows in-frame clones only, minus some. The sample yields around 8,400 clones, around 61% seen once. The sequencing here drew on tumor tissue, taken from a patient whose treatment was nephrectomy without radiotherapy. These TCRs come from a man in his 60s with renal cell carcinoma.

The CDR3 here is CASSLSNSYEQYF. CDR3 sequence (DNA): TGTGCCAGCAGCTTAAGCAACTCCTACGAGCAGTACTTC. This rearrangement joins TRBV7-2 to TRBJ2-7, with D uncertain. The ends were cut back, 2 bases at V and 0 bases at J, with 5 bases in the middle. Germline V lookup: CDR1 SGHTA, CDR2 FQGNSA. The CDR3 is 13 residues long.

This clone showed up just a few times. Other DNA sequences in this sample translate to the same CDR3. V gene TRBV2 combines with J gene TRBJ1-1; weak D call: TRBD1 (5 bases). CDR3 size: 13 residues. V shed 6 bases and J shed 5 bases, with 13 bases lying between them. Germline V gene lookup returns CDR1 SNHLY and CDR2 FYNNEI. This chain's CDR3 is CASSAGAGTEAFF. CDR3 DNA sequence: TGTGCCAGCAGCGCCGGGGCTGGTACTGAAGCTTTCTTT.

V and J are TRBV11-2 and TRBJ1-2, with a possible D match to TRBD1 (6 bases). The CDR3 sequence is 15 residues long. Germline CDR1 is SGHAT and CDR2 is FQNNGV. With 3 bases removed from V and 4 bases from J, the gap between germline ends came to 15 bases. CDR3 bases: TGTGCCAGCAGCTTCGGTGCAGGGGCCGTCTATGGCTACACCTTC. It specifies CASSFGAGAVYGYTF.

The chain combines TRBV19 with TRBJ1-1, with a weak D call TRBD1 (6 bases). The CDR3 is made up of 15 amino acids. Per the germline V gene, CDR1 is LNHDA and CDR2 is SQIVND (reference sequence). V lost 8 bases and J lost 6, with 22 bases in between. The CDR3 DNA is TGTGCCAGTGGGGGCGTCCGGGAACGAACAGCTGAAGCTTTCTTT. Translated, it gives CASGGVRERTAEAFF.

The rearrangement links TRBV13 to TRBJ1-3, with D perhaps matching TRBD1 (5 bases). CDR1 is PRHDT and CDR2 is FYEKMQ in the germline V gene (reference sequence). V was cut by 4 bases and J by 0 bases, with 16 bases left in between. CDR3 length: 17 residues. DNA for the CDR3: TGTGCCAGCAGCTCCCACTCGGGACGGATCTCTGGAAACACCATATATTTT. This translates into CASSSHSGRISGNTIYF.

The CDR3 sequence is CASSPGWFYNEQFF. In nucleotides, the CDR3 is TGTGCCAGCAGCCCTGGTTGGTTCTACAATGAGCAGTTCTTC. The chain is built from TRBV5-6 and TRBJ2-1; D gene unclear. The CDR3 covers 14 residues. Trimming removed 4 bases from V and 3 bases from J, with 11 bases in between. Germline CDR1 SGHDT, CDR2 YYEEEE. The entire variable domain, with the rest obtained from reference TRBV5-6 and TRBJ2-1, is as follows: DAGVTQSPTHLIKTRGQQVTLRCSPKSGHDTVSWYQQALGQGPQFIFQYYEEEERQRGNFPDRFSGHQFPNYSSELNVNALLLGDSALYLCASSPGWFYNEQFFGPGTRLTVL.

This chain uses TRBV7-3 with TRBJ1-2, with D uncertain. V was cut by 2 bases and J by 4 bases, with 8 bases left in between. This CDR3 is built from 13 residues. Germline CDR1 reads SGHTA; CDR2 reads FQGTGA. For the CDR3, the DNA is TGTGCCAGCAGCTTAGAAGGACTCTATGGCTACACCTTC. Encoded protein: CASSLEGLYGYTF.

The rearrangement joins TRBV9 to TRBJ2-7; D perhaps matches TRBD2 (6 bases). The germline gives CDR1 SGDLS, CDR2 YYNGEE. V lost 4 bases, J lost 7 bases, and 18 bases lay in between. CDR3 length: 14 residues. Here the CDR3 DNA reads TGTGCCAGCAGCCCTCGGACCGTCGCGGGGGAGCAGTACTTC. Translation gives CASSPRTVAGEQYF.

The table lists this clone with a few counts. The rearrangement joins TRBV28 to TRBJ1-1; D might be TRBD1 (5 bases). Trimming took off 5 bases at V and 4 bases at J, with 17 bases between the two ends. The germline V gene encodes CDR1 MDHEN and CDR2 SYDVKM. The CDR3 covers 15 residues. CDR3 sequence: CASSLPLTVGTEAFF. The CDR3 nucleotides read TGTGCCAGCAGTCTCCCGTTGACAGTCGGCACTGAAGCTTTCTTT.

This clone was detected only a few times. CDR3 bases: TGTGCCTGGAGTCCTTGGACTAGCGGGGGGGTAGGAGAGACCCAGTACTTC. It translates to CAWSPWTSGGVGETQYF. The J gene is TRBJ2-5, the V gene TRBV30; 15 bases fit TRBD2. There are 17 residues in the CDR3. J was trimmed by 4 bases and V by 2 bases; bases with no gene match: 8. Looked up from germline, CDR1 is GTSNPN and CDR2 is SVGIG (reference sequence).

This sequence joins TRBV7-2 and TRBJ2-3; 7 bases match TRBD2. This CDR3 spans 15 amino acids. Trimming at V came to 5 bases and at J to 1 base, leaving 6 bases not matched to a gene. Germline-derived CDR1 and CDR2 are SGHTA and FQGNSA. The CDR3: CASSTSSGGTDTQYF. In DNA form, the CDR3 reads TGTGCCAGCAGCACTTCTAGCGGCGGCACAGATACGCAGTATTTT. Combining the CDR3 with reference TRBV7-2 and TRBJ2-3 gives the whole variable domain GAGVSQSPSNKVTEKGKDVELRCDPISGHTALYWYRQSLGQGLEFLIYFQGNSAPDKSGLPSDRFSAERTGGSVSTLTIQRTQQEDSAVYLCASSTSSGGTDTQYFGPGTRLTVL.

The chain combines TRBV6-5 with TRBJ2-7; D might be TRBD1 (6 bases). Germline CDR1 MNHEY, CDR2 SVGAGI. CDR3 length equals 14 residues. V was pared by 6 bases and J by 3 bases, with 15 bases between. The CDR3 sequence: CASSGVKGDYEQYF. The CDR3 nucleotides read TGTGCCAGCAGCGGGGTAAAGGGGGACTACGAGCAGTACTTC.

The chain employs TRBV6-5 and TRBJ2-2; no reliable D call. This CDR3 spans 14 amino acids. Germline CDR1 and CDR2: MNHEY and SVGAGI. With 6 bases removed from V and 1 base from J, the gap between germline ends came to 9 bases. CDR3 in amino acids: CASSTDGNTGELFF. The CDR3 nucleotides read TGTGCCAGCAGCACGGACGGGAACACCGGGGAGCTGTTTTTT.

This chain connects TRBV11-2 to TRBJ2-7, with no clear D. Trimming removed 3 bases at V and 7 bases at J, with 10 bases between. The CDR3 covers 12 residues. Germline CDR1 reads SGHAT; CDR2 reads FQNNGV. Here the CDR3 DNA reads TGTGCCAGCAGCTTTTACAGTAGGGAGCAGTACTTC. Translating it yields CASSFYSREQYF.

The gene calls are TRBV5-6 and TRBJ1-5, with D maybe TRBD1 (5 bases). The CDR3 consists of 18 residues. V was trimmed by 1 base and J by 0 bases, leaving 17 bases between them. CDR1 SGHDT and CDR2 YYEEEE come from the germline V gene. CDR3 nucleotide sequence: TGTGCCAGCAGCTTGACTGTCCGGGGGGTCCTTAGCAATCAGCCCCAGCATTTT. It translates to CASSLTVRGVLSNQPQHF.

The rearrangement uses TRBV5-6 and TRBJ1-5, with a tentative D call TRBD1 (5 bases). With 3 bases removed from V and 0 bases from J, the gap between germline ends came to 13 bases. Per germline, CDR1 SGHDT and CDR2 YYEEEE. This CDR3 has 16 residues. The CDR3 loop is CASSSRVSSSNQPQHF. In nucleotides, the CDR3 is TGTGCCAGCAGCTCCAGGGTTAGTTCTAGCAATCAGCCCCAGCATTTT.

J is TRBJ2-1 and V is TRBV11-2, with D tentatively TRBD1 or TRBD2 (5 bases each). Germline V CDR1 and CDR2: SGHAT, FQNNGV. V was trimmed by 0 bases and J by 10 bases, leaving 16 bases between them. The CDR3 runs to 15 residues. For the CDR3, the DNA is TGTGCCAGCAGCTTAGATTGGGGACGACCGGAGGAGCAGTTCTTC. This translates into CASSLDWGRPEEQFF. Supplemented by reference TRBV11-2 and TRBJ2-1, the full variable domain reads EAGVAQSPRYKIIEKRQSVAFWCNPISGHATLYWYQQILGQGPKLLIQFQNNGVVDDSQLPKDRFSAERLKGVDSTLKIQPAKLEDSAVYLCASSLDWGRPEEQFFGPGTRLTVL.

This clone was detected only once. This rearrangement joins TRBV7-8 to TRBJ1-3; 8 bases map to TRBD1. Germline values: CDR1 SGHVS, CDR2 FQNEAQ. V was pared by 5 bases and J by 6 bases, with 15 bases of the junction left unmatched. This CDR3 region has 17 residues. The CDR3 coding sequence is TGTGCCAGCAGCCACCTGATAGGACAGGGTTTCGCAAACACCATATATTTT. The encoded protein is CASSHLIGQGFANTIYF.